These T cell receptor beta chains were read from a single sample in a study of blood T cell repertoires in COVID-19. Produced via immunoSEQ multiplex PCR; TCRdb's table is partial and in-frame only. The sample holds around 220,000 clones, about nine tenths seen once. The material sequenced was PBMCs or T cells enriched from blood (not recorded which). These receptors were taken from a woman aged 30 to 39 with acute COVID-19. Each CDR3 is given with its conserved first and last residue.

TRBV28	TRBJ1-6	CASSLPRRANSPLHF
TRBV21-1	TRBJ1-5	CASRRTGRNQPQHF
TRBV19	TRBJ2-1	CASSSTLAVGSYNEQFF
TRBV6-1	TRBJ2-1	CASSAGLALSYNEQFF
TRBV7-9	TRBJ2-2	CASSPFNTGELFF
TRBV2	TRBJ1-5	CASSESWRNQPQHF
TRBV28	TRBJ2-2	CASLRDLNTGELFF
TRBV28	TRBJ1-5	CASSGQFNQPQHF
TRBV5-6	TRBJ1-2	CASSPSGTGVRYTF
TRBV29-1	TRBJ2-3	CSVDIAGVGTDTQYF
TRBV28	TRBJ1-4	CASSPDRTSKNLFF
TRBV10-3	TRBJ2-1	CAISPNEVLLEQFF
TRBV7-2	TRBJ2-5	CASIPGPPRGWTQYF
TRBV15	TRBJ1-2	CATSSRGQTNYGYTF
TRBV6-6	TRBJ2-7	CASTFTSGSSYEQYF
TRBV30	TRBJ2-2	CAWSVGHSGTGELFF
TRBV7-9	TRBJ2-7	CASSLVGQGYEQYF
TRBV5-1	TRBJ2-1	CASSLRGGSGSYNEQFF
TRBV10-1	TRBJ2-7	CASSRAGGSEQYF
TRBV3-1/TRBV3-2	TRBJ2-7	CASSQRGEQYF
TRBV28	TRBJ1-6	CASSLRAGNGNNSPLHF
TRBV11-1	TRBJ2-7	CASSRTSFGDEQYF
TRBV25-1	TRBJ2-7	CASSVGTGPNEQYF
TRBV13	TRBJ1-1	CASSQGGWTEAFF
TRBV14	TRBJ1-3	CASSHVGGGNTIYF
TRBV27	TRBJ1-4	CASAGRRGSEKLFF
TRBV2	TRBJ1-6	CATTPTQGRSYNSPLHF
TRBV28	TRBJ1-3	CASSGQATGNTIYF
TRBV7-8	TRBJ2-2	CASSLDRGTSPGELFF
TRBV7-9	TRBJ2-6	CASSPSTGFSGANVLTF
TRBV6-5	TRBJ1-2	CASREDRVGYGYTF
TRBV7-6	TRBJ1-1	CASSSDSLNTEAFF
TRBV18	TRBJ2-7	CASSPQTHSSDYEQYF
TRBV11-2	TRBJ2-2	CASRSGTDTGELFF
TRBV6-5	TRBJ2-5	CASSYGQYQETQYF
TRBV28	TRBJ1-5	CASSLWRPGGPTGASNQPQHF
TRBV30	TRBJ2-3	CAWGGTGADTQYF
TRBV18	TRBJ2-1	CASSPVPLLAGVVDEQFF
TRBV25-1	TRBJ2-5	CASSGQVKTETQYF
TRBV23-1	TRBJ1-2	CASSRGERNYGYTF
TRBV7-9	TRBJ1-5	CASSLAGQGNQPQHF
TRBV6-5	TRBJ1-6	CASQDRAHSPLHF
TRBV9	TRBJ2-5	CASSLPSREGYQETQYF